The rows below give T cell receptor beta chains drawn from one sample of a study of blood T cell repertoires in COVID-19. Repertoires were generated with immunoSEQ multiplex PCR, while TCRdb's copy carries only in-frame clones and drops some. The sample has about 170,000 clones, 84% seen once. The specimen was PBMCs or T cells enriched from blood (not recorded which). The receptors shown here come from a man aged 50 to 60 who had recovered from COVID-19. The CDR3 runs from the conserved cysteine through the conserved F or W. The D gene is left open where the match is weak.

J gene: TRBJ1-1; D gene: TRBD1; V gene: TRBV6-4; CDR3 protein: CASSRDREGEAFF
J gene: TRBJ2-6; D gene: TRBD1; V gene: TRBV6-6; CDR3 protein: CASSPGQGIGANVLTF
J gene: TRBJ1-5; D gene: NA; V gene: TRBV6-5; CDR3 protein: CASRQSSNQPQHF
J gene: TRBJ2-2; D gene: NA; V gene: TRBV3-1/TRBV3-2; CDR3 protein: CASSQWWAGDTGELFF
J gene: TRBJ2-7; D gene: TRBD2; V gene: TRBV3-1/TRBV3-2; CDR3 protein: CASSQLSGGGYEQYF
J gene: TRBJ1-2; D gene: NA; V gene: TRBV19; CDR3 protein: CASRRDGYTF
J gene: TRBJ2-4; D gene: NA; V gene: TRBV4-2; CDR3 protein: CASSQDRTTKNIQYF
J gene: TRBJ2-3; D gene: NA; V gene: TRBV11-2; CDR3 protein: CASSLGSGIDTQYF
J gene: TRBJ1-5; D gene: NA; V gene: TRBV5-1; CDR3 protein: CASSLQGSNQPQHF
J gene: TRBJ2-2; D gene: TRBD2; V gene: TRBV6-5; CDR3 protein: CASSYKRTSGGRELFF
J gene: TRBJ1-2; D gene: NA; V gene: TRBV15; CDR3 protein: CATSRGRGLNYGYTF
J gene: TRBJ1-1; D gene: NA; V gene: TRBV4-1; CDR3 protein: CASSQPTRNTEAFF
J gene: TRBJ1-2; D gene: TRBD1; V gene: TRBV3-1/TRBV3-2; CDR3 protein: CAVYQDRAPYGYTF
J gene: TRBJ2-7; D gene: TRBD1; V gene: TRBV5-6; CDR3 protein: CASSFGTANSYEQYF
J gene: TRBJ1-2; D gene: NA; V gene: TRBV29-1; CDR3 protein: CSVGSGGSIYGYTF
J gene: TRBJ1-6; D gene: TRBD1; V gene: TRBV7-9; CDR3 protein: CASSSTGFSSPLHF
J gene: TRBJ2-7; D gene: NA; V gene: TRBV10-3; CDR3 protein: CAISRDNEQYF
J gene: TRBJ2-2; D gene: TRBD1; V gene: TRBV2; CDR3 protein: CASTDRRGSGGELFF
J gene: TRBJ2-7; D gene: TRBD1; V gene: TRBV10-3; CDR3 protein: CAIKGTESSYEQYF
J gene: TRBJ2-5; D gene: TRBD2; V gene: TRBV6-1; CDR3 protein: CASSDGSGGAETQYF
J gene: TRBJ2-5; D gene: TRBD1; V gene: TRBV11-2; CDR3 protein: CASSMSGTGYETQYF
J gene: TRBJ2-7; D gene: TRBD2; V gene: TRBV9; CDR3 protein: CASSEGGGAGSYEQYF
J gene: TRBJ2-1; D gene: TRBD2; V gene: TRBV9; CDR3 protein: CASSVGTRSSYNEQFF
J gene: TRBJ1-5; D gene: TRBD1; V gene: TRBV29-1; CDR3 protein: CSVRTGGKGQPQHF
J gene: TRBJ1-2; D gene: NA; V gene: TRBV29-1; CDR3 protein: CSVPQVGPNYGYTF
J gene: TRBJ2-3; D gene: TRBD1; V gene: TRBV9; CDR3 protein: CASGTDSTDTQYF
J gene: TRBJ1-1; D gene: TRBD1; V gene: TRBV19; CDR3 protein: CASSERQGFYTEAFF
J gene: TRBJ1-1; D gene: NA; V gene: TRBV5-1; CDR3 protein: CASSLRGNTEAFF
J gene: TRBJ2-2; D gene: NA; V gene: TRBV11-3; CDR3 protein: CASSLDGHSTGELFF
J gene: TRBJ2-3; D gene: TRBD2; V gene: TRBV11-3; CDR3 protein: CASSVSGGNTDTQYF
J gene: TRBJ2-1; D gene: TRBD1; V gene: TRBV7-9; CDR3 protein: CASSLAAGGSYNEQFF
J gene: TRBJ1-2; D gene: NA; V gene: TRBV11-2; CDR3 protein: CASSLADTEVGGYTF
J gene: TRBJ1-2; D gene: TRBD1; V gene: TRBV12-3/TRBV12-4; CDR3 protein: CASRAGGRYGYTF
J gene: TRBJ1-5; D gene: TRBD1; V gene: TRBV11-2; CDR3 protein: CASSLNRGGSNQPQHF
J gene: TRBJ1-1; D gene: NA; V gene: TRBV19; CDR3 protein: CASSLPTEPLNTEAFF
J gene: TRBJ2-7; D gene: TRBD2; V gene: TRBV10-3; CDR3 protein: CAISGERGGEQYF
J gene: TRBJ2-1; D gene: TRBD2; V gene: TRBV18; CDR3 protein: CASSATSGETCPFF
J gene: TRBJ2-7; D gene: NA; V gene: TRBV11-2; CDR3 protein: CASSHSGSSYEQYF
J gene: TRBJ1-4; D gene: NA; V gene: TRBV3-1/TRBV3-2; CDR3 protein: CASSQDYGVATNEKLFF
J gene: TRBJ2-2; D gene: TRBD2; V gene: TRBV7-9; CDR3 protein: CASSLGGTSGNTGELFF
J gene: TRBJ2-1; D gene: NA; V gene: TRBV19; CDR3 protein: CASSPQALNEQFF
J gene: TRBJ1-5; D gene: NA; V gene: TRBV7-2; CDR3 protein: CASSPGQNNQPQHF
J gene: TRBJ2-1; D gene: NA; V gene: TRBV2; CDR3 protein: CASSLFLNEQFF
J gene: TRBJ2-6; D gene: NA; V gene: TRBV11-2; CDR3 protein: CASSSLSSGANVLTF
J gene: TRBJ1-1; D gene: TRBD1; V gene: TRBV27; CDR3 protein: CASSSRQGTTEAFF
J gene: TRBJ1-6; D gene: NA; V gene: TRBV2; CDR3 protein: CASSGQGDHSPLHF
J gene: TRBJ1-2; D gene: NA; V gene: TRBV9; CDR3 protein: CASSPRHGDYGYTF
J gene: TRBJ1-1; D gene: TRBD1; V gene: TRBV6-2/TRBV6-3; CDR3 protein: CASSYSWTGGTEAFF
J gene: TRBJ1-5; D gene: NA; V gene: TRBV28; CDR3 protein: CASSFGGSGSPQHF
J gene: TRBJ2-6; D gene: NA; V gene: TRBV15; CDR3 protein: CATSGDRVGANVLTF
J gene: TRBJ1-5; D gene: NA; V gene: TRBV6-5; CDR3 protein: CASSYGQSNQPQHF
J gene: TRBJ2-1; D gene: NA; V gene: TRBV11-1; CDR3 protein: CASSNERESGKFF
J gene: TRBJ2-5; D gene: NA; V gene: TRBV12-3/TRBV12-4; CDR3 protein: CASSFKGGKTQYF
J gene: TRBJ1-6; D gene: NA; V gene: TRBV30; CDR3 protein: CAWRGGLDSPLHF
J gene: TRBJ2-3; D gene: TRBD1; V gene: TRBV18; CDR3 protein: CASSPSRDRGAALSTDTQYF
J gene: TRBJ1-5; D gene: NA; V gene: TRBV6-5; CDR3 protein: CARGAARGQPQHF
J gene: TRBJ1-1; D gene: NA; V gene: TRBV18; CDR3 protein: CASSPLPLDRNTEAFF
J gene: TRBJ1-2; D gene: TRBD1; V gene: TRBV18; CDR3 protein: CASSRQGDGYTF
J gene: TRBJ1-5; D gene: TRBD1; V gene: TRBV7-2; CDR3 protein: CASSLSRGRWDQPQHF
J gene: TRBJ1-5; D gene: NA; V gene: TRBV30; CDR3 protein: CAWSVLAGDQPQHF